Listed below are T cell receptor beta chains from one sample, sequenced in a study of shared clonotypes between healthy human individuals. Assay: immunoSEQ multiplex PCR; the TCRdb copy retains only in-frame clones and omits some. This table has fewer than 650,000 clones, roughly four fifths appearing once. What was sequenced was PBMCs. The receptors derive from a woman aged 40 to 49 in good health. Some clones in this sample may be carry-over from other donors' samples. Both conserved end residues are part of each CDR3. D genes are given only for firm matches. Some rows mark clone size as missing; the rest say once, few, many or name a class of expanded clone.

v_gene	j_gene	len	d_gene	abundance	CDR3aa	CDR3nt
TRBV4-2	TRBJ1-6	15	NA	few	CASSQGRWMGSPLHF	TGTGCCAGCAGCCAAGGTCGATGGATGGGTTCACCCCTCCACTTT
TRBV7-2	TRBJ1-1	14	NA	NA	CASSYVSRLSEAFF	TGTGCCAGCAGCTACGTATCTCGGCTCTCGGAGGCTTTCTTT
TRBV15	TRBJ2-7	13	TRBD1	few	CATSRGQGLEQYF	TGTGCCACCAGCAGAGGACAGGGATTAGAGCAGTACTTC
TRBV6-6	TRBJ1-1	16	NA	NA	CASSYNPAAANTEAFF	TGTGCCAGCAGTTATAATCCCGCGGCCGCGAACACTGAAGCTTTCTTT
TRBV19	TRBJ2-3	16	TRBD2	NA	CASVGTSGSRGDTQYF	TGTGCCAGCGTTGGGACTAGCGGGAGTCGGGGAGATACGCAGTATTTT
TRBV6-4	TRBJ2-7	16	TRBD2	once	CASSDGLAGKSYEQYF	TGTGCCAGCAGTGACGGATTAGCGGGAAAGTCCTACGAGCAGTACTTC
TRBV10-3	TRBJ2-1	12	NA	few	CAIGAARDEQFF	TGTGCCATCGGAGCGGCTCGGGATGAGCAGTTCTTC
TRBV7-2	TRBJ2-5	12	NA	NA	CASSFVVETQYF	TGTGCCAGCAGCTTCGTAGTGGAGACCCAGTACTTC
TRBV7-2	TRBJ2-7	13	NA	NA	CASSPSYTYEQYF	TGTGCCAGCAGCCCGTCGTACACCTACGAGCAGTACTTC
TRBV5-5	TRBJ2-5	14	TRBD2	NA	CASSPPGGEETQYF	TGTGCCAGCAGCCCCCCGGGGGGAGAGGAGACCCAGTACTTC
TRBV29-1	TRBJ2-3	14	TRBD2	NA	CSEGLSGPTDTQYF	TGCAGCGAGGGACTATCGGGACCCACAGATACGCAGTATTTT
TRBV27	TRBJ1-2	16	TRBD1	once	CASSETFGTAVYGYTF	TGTGCCAGCAGTGAAACGTTCGGGACAGCAGTCTATGGCTACACCTTC
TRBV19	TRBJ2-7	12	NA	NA	CASSIASYEQYF	TGTGCCAGTAGTATAGCGAGCTACGAGCAGTACTTC
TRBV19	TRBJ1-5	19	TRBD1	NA	CASSISMDSGQVYNQPQHF	TGTGCCAGTAGTATCTCAATGGACAGCGGACAGGTCTACAATCAGCCCCAGCATTTT
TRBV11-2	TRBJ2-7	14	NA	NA	CASSFPTLTREQYF	TGTGCCAGCAGCTTCCCTACATTGACACGCGAGCAGTACTTC
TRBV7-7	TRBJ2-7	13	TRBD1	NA	CASSLRQGGEQYF	TGTGCCAGCAGCCTCAGACAGGGGGGCGAGCAGTACTTC
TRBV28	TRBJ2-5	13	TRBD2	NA	CASTLGRVETQYF	TGTGCCAGCACCTTGGGGAGGGTGGAGACCCAGTACTTC
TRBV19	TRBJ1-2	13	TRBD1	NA	CASSEGTAWSYTF	TGTGCCAGTAGTGAAGGGACAGCTTGGAGCTACACCTTC
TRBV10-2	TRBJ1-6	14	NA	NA	CASSGARANSPLHF	TGCGCCAGCAGTGGGGCCAGGGCCAATTCACCCCTCCACTTT
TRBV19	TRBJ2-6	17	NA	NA	CASSIAWGGSGANVLTF	TGTGCCAGTAGTATCGCCTGGGGGGGCTCTGGTGCCAACGTCCTGACTTTC
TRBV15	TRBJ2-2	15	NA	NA	CATSRVAFAAGELFF	TGTGCCACCAGCAGAGTCGCATTCGCCGCCGGGGAGCTGTTTTTT
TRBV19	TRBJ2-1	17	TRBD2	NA	CASSITTSGRVYNEQFF	TGTGCCAGTAGTATCACGACTAGCGGGAGGGTCTACAATGAGCAGTTCTTC
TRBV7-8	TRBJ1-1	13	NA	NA	CASSTDKNTEAFF	TGTGCCAGCAGCACCGACAAGAACACTGAAGCTTTCTTT
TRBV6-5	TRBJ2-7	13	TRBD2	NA	CASSGTSGRGEYF	TGTGCCAGCTCCGGGACTAGCGGGAGGGGAGAGTACTTC
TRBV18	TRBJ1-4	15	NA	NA	CASSRTPGVNEKLFF	TGTGCCAGCTCACGAACTCCAGGAGTTAATGAAAAACTGTTTTTT
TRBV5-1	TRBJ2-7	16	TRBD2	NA	CASSLSGTSGSSEQYF	TGCGCCAGCAGCTTGTCCGGGACTAGCGGGAGTAGCGAGCAGTACTTC
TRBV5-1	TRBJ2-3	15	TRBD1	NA	CASSPGTGGTDTQYF	TGCGCCAGCAGCCCGGGGACAGGGGGCACAGATACGCAGTATTTT
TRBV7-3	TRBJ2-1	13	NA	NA	CASSPPSGNEQFF	TGTGCCAGCAGCCCCCCCAGCGGCAATGAGCAGTTCTTC
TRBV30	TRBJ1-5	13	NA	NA	CAWSYSWGQPQHF	TGTGCCTGGAGTTATTCCTGGGGTCAGCCCCAGCATTTT
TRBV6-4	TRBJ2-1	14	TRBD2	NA	CASSEREGLGEQFF	TGTGCCAGCAGTGAACGGGAGGGCCTGGGTGAGCAGTTCTTC
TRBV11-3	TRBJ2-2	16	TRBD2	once	CASSPTTSGRTGELFF	TGTGCCAGCAGCCCCACTACTAGCGGGAGAACCGGGGAGCTGTTTTTT
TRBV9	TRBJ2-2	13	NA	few	CASSVRAAGELFF	TGTGCCAGCAGCGTTAGGGCCGCCGGGGAGCTGTTTTTT
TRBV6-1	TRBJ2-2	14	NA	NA	CASSPTSNTGELFF	TGTGCCAGCAGCCCGACATCGAACACCGGGGAGCTGTTTTTT
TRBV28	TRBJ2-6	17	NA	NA	CASSLGGQISGANVLTF	TGTGCCAGCAGCCTAGGAGGGCAGATCTCTGGGGCCAACGTCCTGACTTTC
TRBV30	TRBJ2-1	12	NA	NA	CAWGAGDNEQFF	TGTGCCTGGGGAGCAGGCGACAATGAGCAGTTCTTC
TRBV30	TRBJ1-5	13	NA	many	CAWSNGGNQPQHF	TGTGCCTGGAGCAACGGGGGCAATCAGCCCCAGCATTTT
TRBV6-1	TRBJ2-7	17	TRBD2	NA	CASSEWGGTSGFDEQYF	TGTGCCAGCAGTGAATGGGGCGGGACTAGCGGGTTCGACGAGCAGTACTTC
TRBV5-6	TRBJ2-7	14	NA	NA	CASSRGPVEDEQYF	TGTGCCAGCAGCAGGGGACCTGTTGAGGACGAGCAGTACTTC
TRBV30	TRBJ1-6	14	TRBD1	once	CAWSSGGLFSPLHF	TGTGCCTGGAGTTCAGGGGGCCTATTTTCACCCCTCCACTTT
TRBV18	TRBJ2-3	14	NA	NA	CASSPLLGTDTQYF	TGTGCCAGCTCACCACTCTTAGGTACAGATACGCAGTATTTT
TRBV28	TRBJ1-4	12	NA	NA	CASRAGDEKLFF	TGTGCCAGCAGGGCAGGGGATGAAAAACTGTTTTTT
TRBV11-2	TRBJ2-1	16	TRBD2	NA	CASSFRASGRVNEQFF	TGTGCCAGCAGCTTCAGGGCTAGCGGGAGGGTAAATGAGCAGTTCTTC
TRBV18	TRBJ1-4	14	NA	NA	CASSPPSTNEKLFF	TGTGCCAGCTCACCACCTTCAACTAATGAAAAACTGTTTTTT
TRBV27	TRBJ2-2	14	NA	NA	CASREDTLTGELFF	TGTGCCAGCAGGGAGGACACACTCACCGGGGAGCTGTTTTTT
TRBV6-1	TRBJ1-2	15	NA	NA	CASRPRLSPVYGYTF	TGTGCCAGCAGACCGAGGTTGTCGCCGGTCTATGGCTACACCTTC
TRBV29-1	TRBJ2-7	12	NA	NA	CSVETSLYEQYF	TGCAGCGTTGAAACATCCCTCTACGAGCAGTACTTC
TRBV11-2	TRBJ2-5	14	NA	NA	CASSLDYSQETQYF	TGTGCCAGCAGCTTAGATTACAGCCAAGAGACCCAGTACTTC
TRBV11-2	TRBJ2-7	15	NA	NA	CASPLEGALSYEQYF	TGTGCCAGCCCATTGGAGGGGGCATTATCCTACGAGCAGTACTTC
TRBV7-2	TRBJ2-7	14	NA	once	CASSLRISYYEQYF	TGTGCCAGCAGCTTGCGGATATCCTACTACGAGCAGTACTTC
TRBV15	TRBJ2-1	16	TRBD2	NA	CATSRGLAGKYNEQFF	TGTGCCACCAGCAGAGGACTAGCGGGAAAATACAATGAGCAGTTCTTC
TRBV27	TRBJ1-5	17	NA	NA	CASSLVGSGHLNQPQHF	TGTGCCAGCAGTTTAGTCGGTTCAGGACACCTAAATCAGCCCCAGCATTTT
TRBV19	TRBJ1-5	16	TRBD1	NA	CASSQVRGTGNQPQHF	TGTGCCAGTTCGCAGGTCAGGGGGACGGGCAATCAGCCCCAGCATTTT
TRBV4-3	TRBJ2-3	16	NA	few	CASSQGASRDTDTQYF	TGCGCCAGCAGCCAAGGCGCTAGCAGAGACACAGATACGCAGTATTTT